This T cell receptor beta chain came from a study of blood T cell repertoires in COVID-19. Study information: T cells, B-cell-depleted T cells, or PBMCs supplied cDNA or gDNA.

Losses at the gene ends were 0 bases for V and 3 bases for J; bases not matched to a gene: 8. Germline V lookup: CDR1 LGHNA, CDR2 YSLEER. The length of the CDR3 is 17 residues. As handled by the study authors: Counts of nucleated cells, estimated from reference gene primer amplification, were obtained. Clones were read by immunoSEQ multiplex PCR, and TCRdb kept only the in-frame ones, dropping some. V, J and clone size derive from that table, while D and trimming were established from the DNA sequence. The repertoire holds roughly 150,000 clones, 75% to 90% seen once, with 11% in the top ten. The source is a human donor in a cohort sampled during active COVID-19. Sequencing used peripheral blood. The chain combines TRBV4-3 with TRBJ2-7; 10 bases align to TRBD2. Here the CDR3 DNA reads TGCGCCAGCAGCCAAGATCGTGAACTAGCGGGGTTCTACGAGCAGTACTTC. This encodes CASSQDRELAGFYEQYF.